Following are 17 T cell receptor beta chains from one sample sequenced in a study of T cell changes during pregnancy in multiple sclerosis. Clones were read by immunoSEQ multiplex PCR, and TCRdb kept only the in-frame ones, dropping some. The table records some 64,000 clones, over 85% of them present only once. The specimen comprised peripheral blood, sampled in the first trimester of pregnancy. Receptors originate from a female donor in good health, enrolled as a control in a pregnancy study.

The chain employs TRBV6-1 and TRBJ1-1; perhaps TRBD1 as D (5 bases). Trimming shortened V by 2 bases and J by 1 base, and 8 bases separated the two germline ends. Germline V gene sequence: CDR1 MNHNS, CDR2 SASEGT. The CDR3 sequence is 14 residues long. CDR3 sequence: CASSEWGGNTEAFF. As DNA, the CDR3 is TGTGCCAGCAGTGAATGGGGGGGGAACACTGAAGCTTTCTTT.

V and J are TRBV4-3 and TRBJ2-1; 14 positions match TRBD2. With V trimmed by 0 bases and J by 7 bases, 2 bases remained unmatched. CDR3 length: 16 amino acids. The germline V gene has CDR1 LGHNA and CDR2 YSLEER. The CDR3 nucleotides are TGCGCCAGCAGCCAAGAGGGACTAGCGGGAGAAAATGAGCAGTTCTTC. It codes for CASSQEGLAGENEQFF.

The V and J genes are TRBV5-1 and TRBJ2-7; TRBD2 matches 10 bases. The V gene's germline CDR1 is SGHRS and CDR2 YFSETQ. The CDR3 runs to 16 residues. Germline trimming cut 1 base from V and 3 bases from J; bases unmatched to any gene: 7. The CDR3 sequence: CASSLTVAGGYYEQYF. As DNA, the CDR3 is TGCGCCAGCAGCTTGACGGTAGCGGGAGGCTACTACGAGCAGTACTTC.

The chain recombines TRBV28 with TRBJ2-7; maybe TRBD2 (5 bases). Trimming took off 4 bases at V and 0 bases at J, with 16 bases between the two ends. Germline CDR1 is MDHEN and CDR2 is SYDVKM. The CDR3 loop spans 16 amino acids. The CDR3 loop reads CASSSGLTAFSYEQYF. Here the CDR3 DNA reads TGTGCCAGCAGTTCGGGGTTAACAGCTTTCTCCTACGAGCAGTACTTC.

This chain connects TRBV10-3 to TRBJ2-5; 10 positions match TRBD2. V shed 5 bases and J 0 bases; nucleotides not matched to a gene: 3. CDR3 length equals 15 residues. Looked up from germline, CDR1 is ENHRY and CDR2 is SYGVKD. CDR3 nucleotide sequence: TGTGCCATCAGTCCGGGACTAGCGTACCAAGAGACCCAGTACTTC. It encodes CAISPGLAYQETQYF.

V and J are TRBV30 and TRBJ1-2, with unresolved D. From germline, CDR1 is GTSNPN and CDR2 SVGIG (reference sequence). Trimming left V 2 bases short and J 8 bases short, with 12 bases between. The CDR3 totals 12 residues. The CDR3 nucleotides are TGTGCCTGGAGTCGACTGGGTGAGGGCTACACCTTC. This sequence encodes CAWSRLGEGYTF.

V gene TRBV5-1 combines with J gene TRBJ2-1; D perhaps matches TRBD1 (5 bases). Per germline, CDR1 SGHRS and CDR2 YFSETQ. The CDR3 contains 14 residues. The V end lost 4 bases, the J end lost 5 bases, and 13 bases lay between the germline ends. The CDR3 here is CASSQGAGDNEQFF. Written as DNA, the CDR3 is TGCGCCAGCAGCCAAGGGGCAGGAGACAATGAGCAGTTCTTC. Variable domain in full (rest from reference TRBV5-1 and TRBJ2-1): KAGVTQTPRYLIKTRGQQVTLSCSPISGHRSVSWYQQTPGQGLQFLFEYFSETQRNKGNFPGRFSGRQFSNSRSEMNVSTLELGDSALYLCASSQGAGDNEQFFGPGTRLTVL.

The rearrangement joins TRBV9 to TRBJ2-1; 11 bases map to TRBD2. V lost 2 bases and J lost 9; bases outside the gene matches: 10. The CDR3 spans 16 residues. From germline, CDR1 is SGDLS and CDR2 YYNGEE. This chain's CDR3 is CASSVSGRAQGAEQFF. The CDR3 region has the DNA TGTGCCAGCAGCGTTAGCGGGAGGGCCCAGGGGGCTGAGCAGTTCTTC.

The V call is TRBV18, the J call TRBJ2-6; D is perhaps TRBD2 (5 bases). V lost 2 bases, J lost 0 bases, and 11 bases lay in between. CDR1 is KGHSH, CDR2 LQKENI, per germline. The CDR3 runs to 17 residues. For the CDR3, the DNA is TGTGCCAGCTCACCAGGAACGGGAAGCTCTGGGGCCAACGTCCTGACTTTC. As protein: CASSPGTGSSGANVLTF.

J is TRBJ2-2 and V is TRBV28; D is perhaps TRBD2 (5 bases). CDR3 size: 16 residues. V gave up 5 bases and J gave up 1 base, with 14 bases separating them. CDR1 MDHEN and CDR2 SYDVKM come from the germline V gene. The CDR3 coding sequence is TGTGCCAGCAGTGGGGTCTACGGGGAGAACACCGGGGAGCTGTTTTTT. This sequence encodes CASSGVYGENTGELFF.

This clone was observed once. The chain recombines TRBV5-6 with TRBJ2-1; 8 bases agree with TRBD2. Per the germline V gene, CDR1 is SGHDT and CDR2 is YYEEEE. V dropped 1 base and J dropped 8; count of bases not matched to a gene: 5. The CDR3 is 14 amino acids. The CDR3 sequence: CASSLRLAFHEQFF. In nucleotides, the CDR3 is TGTGCCAGCAGCTTGAGACTAGCGTTCCATGAGCAGTTCTTC.

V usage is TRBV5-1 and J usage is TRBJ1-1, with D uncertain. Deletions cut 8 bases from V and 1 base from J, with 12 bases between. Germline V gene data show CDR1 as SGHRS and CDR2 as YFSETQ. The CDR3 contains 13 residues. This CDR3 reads CASFFSENTEAFF. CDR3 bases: TGCGCCAGTTTCTTCAGTGAGAACACTGAAGCTTTCTTT.

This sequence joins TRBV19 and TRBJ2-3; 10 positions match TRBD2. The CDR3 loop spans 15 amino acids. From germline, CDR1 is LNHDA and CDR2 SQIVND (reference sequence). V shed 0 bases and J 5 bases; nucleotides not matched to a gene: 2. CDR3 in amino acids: CASSIEGLAKDTQYF. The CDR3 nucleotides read TGTGCCAGTAGTATAGAGGGACTAGCGAAAGATACGCAGTATTTT.

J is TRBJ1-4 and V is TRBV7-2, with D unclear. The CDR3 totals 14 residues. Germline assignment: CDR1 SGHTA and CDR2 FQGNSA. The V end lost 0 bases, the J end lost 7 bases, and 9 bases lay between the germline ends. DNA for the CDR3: TGTGCCAGCAGCTTAGCGGGTGGAGTTGAAAAACTGTTTTTT. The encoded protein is CASSLAGGVEKLFF.

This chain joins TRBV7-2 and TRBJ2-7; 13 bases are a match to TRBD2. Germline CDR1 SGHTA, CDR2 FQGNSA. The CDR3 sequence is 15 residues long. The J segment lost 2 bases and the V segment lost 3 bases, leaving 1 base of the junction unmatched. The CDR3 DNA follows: TGTGCCAGCAGCTTCACTAGCGGGGGGGCCTACGAGCAGTACTTC. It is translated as CASSFTSGGAYEQYF.

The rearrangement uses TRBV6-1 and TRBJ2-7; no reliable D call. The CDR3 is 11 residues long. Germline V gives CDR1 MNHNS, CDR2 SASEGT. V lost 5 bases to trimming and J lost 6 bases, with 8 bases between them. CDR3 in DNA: TGTGCCAGCAGTCTTTCAGGCGAGCAGTACTTC. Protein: CASSLSGEQYF.

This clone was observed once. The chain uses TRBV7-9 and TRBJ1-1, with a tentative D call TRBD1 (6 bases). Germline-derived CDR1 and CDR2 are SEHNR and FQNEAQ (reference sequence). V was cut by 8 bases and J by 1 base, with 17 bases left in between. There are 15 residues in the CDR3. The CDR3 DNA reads TGTGCCAGCTTCCTGGACAGTACCTCGAACACTGAAGCTTTCTTT. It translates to CASFLDSTSNTEAFF.